Sequencing of this T cell receptor beta chain was carried out in a study of tumor-infiltrating lymphocytes in primary liver carcinoma. General study findings and limits: Only about 8-24% of top clones spanned all five tumor regions.

The investigators made TCR beta cDNA from roughly 460 ng total RNA, using a constant-region primer. Slightly modified ARM-PCR, run as three nested multiplex PCR rounds, produced the TCR beta libraries. Rounds one and two of PCR, each of roughly 10 cycles, were primed with TRBV1-TRBV30 forward primers and a C-beta reverse primer. From the multiplex PCR reads, TCRdb called clonotypes with MiXCR, one entry per CDR3 protein. The sample includes tens of thousands of distinct CDR3 sequences, around 70% of them seen just once. The CDR3 is made up of 17 amino acids. Germline V gene data show CDR1 as LGHNA and CDR2 as YNFKEQ. This clonotype was seen once. As yet, its antigen is unknown. One end of the junction is discordant with germline, which a read error may explain. Between roughly 17 and 31 mg of unsorted bulk tissue served as the source from which RNA and DNA were co-extracted. Tumors were each sampled at five separate regions. Over 80% of the cells in every tumor sample were viable tumor cells.

This receptor was obtained from a man in his forties with primary liver carcinoma and hepatitis B virus infection. The rearrangement joins TRBV4-2 to TRBJ2-6, with D perhaps being TRBD1 or TRBD2 (5 bases each). Sequencing was performed on liver tumor tissue from sampling region 1. Indicated subset: tumor region T1, superior pole. CDR3 DNA: TGTGCCAGCAGTCCAGAGGGGCCTCACTATGGGGCCAACATCCTGACTTTC. Protein: CASSPEGPHYGANILTF.